The 23 T cell receptor beta chains reported below all come from one sample, sequenced in a study of blood T cell repertoires in COVID-19. Sequenced by immunoSEQ multiplex PCR; TCRdb stores in-frame clones only, minus some. The sample carries 130,000 to 150,000 clones, more than 70% recorded once. The material sequenced was peripheral blood. These receptors came from a human donor in a cohort sampled during active COVID-19.

The CDR3 protein is CASSLREFYGYTF. DNA for the CDR3: TGTGCCAGCAGCTTGCGGGAGTTTTATGGCTACACCTTC. The chain is built from TRBV5-6 and TRBJ1-2; D gene unclear. The germline gives CDR1 SGHDT, CDR2 YYEEEE. V was pared by 1 base and J by 5 bases, with 9 bases between. The length of the CDR3 is 13 residues.

This rearrangement joins TRBV12-3 or TRBV12-4 to TRBJ2-5, with D uncertain. V lost 6 bases to trimming and J lost 5 bases, with 4 bases between them. The CDR3 runs 10 residues. The CDR3 reads CASSLETQYF. The CDR3 region has the DNA TGTGCCAGCAGCTTGGAGACCCAGTACTTC.

This chain links TRBV7-2 with TRBJ2-6; 9 bases match TRBD1. J was trimmed by 0 bases and V by 5 bases; bases with no gene match: 8. From germline, CDR1 is SGHTA and CDR2 FQGNSA. The CDR3 is made up of 18 amino acids. The CDR3 sequence is CASSPRTGASSGANVLTF. CDR3 DNA sequence: TGTGCCAGCAGCCCGAGGACAGGGGCCTCCTCTGGGGCCAACGTCCTGACTTTC.

The J gene is TRBJ2-5, the V gene TRBV14; a weak D match, TRBD2 (6 bases). The V gene's germline CDR1 is SGHDN and CDR2 FVKESK. The CDR3 length is 13 residues. V gave up 4 bases and J gave up 4 bases, with 10 bases separating them. DNA for the CDR3: TGTGCCAGCAGCCTTAGCGGTACAGAGACCCAGTACTTC. This sequence encodes CASSLSGTETQYF.

V usage is TRBV5-1 and J usage is TRBJ2-1, with 7 bases aligning to TRBD2. Germline V gene sequence: CDR1 SGHRS, CDR2 YFSETQ. The CDR3 totals 15 residues. Trimming removed 1 base from V and 6 bases from J; junction bases left unmatched: 7. Written as DNA, the CDR3 is TGCGCCAGCAGCTTGATGGCGGGAGTTTCCAATGAGCAGTTCTTC. It encodes CASSLMAGVSNEQFF.

CDR3 region: CAWRRQGGNEQFF. CDR3 nucleotides: TGTGCCTGGAGGAGACAGGGGGGGAATGAGCAGTTCTTC. The chain has TRBV30 and TRBJ2-1; TRBD1 agrees at 9 bases. J lost 7 bases, V lost 3 bases, and 4 bases had no gene match. The CDR3 is made up of 13 amino acids. Germline lookup yields CDR1 GTSNPN and CDR2 SVGIG (reference sequence).

This clone has just one count. The rearrangement links TRBV30 to TRBJ2-5; D is perhaps TRBD1 (6 bases). V gave up 3 bases and J gave up 5 bases, with 19 bases separating them. Germline values: CDR1 GTSNPN, CDR2 SVGIG (reference sequence). This CDR3 has 15 amino acids. The CDR3 region is CAWRATGTNWETQYF. CDR3 bases: TGTGCCTGGAGAGCAACCGGGACAAATTGGGAGACCCAGTACTTC.

The chain recombines TRBV29-1 with TRBJ2-2, with TRBD1 matching 9 bases. CDR1 is SQVTM, CDR2 ANQGSEA, per germline. The CDR3 length is 15 residues. V lost 7 bases and J lost 4; bases outside the gene matches: 10. CDR3 loop: CSAVVTGGVTGELFF. In DNA form, the CDR3 reads TGCAGCGCCGTAGTAACAGGGGGCGTCACCGGGGAGCTGTTTTTT.

V is TRBV3-1 (or the pseudogene TRBV3-2) and J is TRBJ1-4, with D perhaps TRBD1 (5 bases). The CDR3 extends over 14 amino acids. Germline V CDR1 and CDR2: LGHDT, YNNKEL (reference sequence). Deletions cut 3 bases from V and 8 bases from J, with 13 bases between. CDR3 bases: TGTGCCAGCAGCCAGGGGGGTCGGGCCGAAAAACTGTTTTTT. Translated: CASSQGGRAEKLFF.

The V and J genes are TRBV7-2 and TRBJ2-7, with D possibly TRBD2 on 6 matching bases. The CDR3 is made up of 16 amino acids. CDR1 and CDR2 (germline): SGHTA, FQGNSA. The V end lost 5 bases, the J end lost 0 bases, and 17 bases lay between the germline ends. The CDR3 region is CASSAVGGPSSYEQYF. CDR3 nucleotides: TGTGCCAGCAGCGCTGTCGGAGGGCCGAGCTCCTACGAGCAGTACTTC.

The chain joins TRBV6-5 to TRBJ2-7; 9 nucleotides align to TRBD1. The CDR3 runs 14 residues. Per germline, CDR1 MNHEY and CDR2 SVGAGI. J gave up 0 bases and V 6 bases, and 3 bases lay outside the gene matches. The CDR3: CASSSTGGSYEQYF. The CDR3 nucleotides read TGTGCCAGCAGCTCGACAGGGGGCTCCTACGAGCAGTACTTC.

The J gene is TRBJ1-5, the V gene TRBV2, with a weak D call TRBD1 (5 bases). This CDR3 is 14 amino acids long. The V gene lost 6 bases and the J gene lost 5 bases, with 14 bases spanning the gap. CDR1 is SNHLY and CDR2 is FYNNEI in the germline V gene. CDR3 bases: TGTGCCAGCAGGGTGGGGGGGGTCGATCAGCCCCAGCATTTT. Its translation is CASRVGGVDQPQHF.

This sequence joins TRBV7-2 and TRBJ2-2, with D possibly TRBD2 on 6 matching bases. Germline assignment: CDR1 SGHTA and CDR2 FQGNSA. The V end was cut by 4 bases, the J end by 3 bases, with 9 bases between. This CDR3 is built from 14 residues. The CDR3 sequence is CASSSRDYTGELFF. The CDR3, as DNA: TGTGCCAGCAGCTCCCGGGACTACACCGGGGAGCTGTTTTTT.

The chain recombines TRBV10-3 with TRBJ2-3; perhaps TRBD1 as D (5 bases). The CDR3 is 12 residues long. V dropped 4 bases and J dropped 6 bases, with 8 bases sitting between them. The germline V gene encodes CDR1 ENHRY and CDR2 SYGVKD. CDR3: CAISVKGDTQYF. The CDR3 coding sequence is TGTGCCATCAGTGTAAAGGGGGATACGCAGTATTTT.

This chain links TRBV4-3 with TRBJ2-1, with 14 bases fitting TRBD2. The CDR3 has 16 amino acids. Looked up from germline, CDR1 is LGHNA and CDR2 is YSLEER. V was clipped by 1 base and J by 5 bases; unmatched bases: 1. CDR3 in amino acids: CASSQGLAGGHNEQFF. Here the CDR3 DNA reads TGCGCCAGCAGCCAAGGACTAGCGGGAGGGCACAATGAGCAGTTCTTC.

This clone turned up a few times. This sequence joins TRBV7-2 and TRBJ2-7, with a weak D call TRBD1 (5 bases). V dropped 1 base and J dropped 2 bases, with 12 bases sitting between them. The CDR3 spans 15 residues. Germline V lookup: CDR1 SGHTA, CDR2 FQGNSA. For the CDR3, the DNA is TGTGCCAGCAGCTTAGATCGGACACCTACCTACGAGCAGTACTTC. Its protein is CASSLDRTPTYEQYF.

V is TRBV10-1 and J is TRBJ2-5; perhaps TRBD2 as D (5 bases). Per the germline V gene, CDR1 is WNHNN and CDR2 is SYGVQD (reference sequence). Deletions cut 3 bases from V and 1 base from J, with 9 bases between. The CDR3 extends over 14 amino acids. CDR3 region: CASSEQRTQETQYF. In DNA, the CDR3 is TGCGCCAGCAGTGAACAGCGGACCCAAGAGACCCAGTACTTC.

The genes are TRBV28 and TRBJ2-4; D perhaps matches TRBD2 (5 bases). V lost 5 bases and J 0 bases, leaving 11 bases between the germline ends. Germline assignment: CDR1 MDHEN and CDR2 SYDVKM. CDR3 length equals 15 residues. The CDR3 coding sequence is TGTGCCAGCAGTCCCCTCGGGATAGCCAAAAACATTCAGTACTTC. It translates to CASSPLGIAKNIQYF.

The chain recombines TRBV5-1 with TRBJ1-2; 7 nucleotides line up with TRBD1. The CDR3 has 16 amino acids. After removal of 0 bases from V and 5 bases from J, the junction contained 10 bases not matched to a gene. Germline V gene sequence: CDR1 SGHRS, CDR2 YFSETQ. CDR3 loop: CASSLEAGGRGYGYTF. CDR3 coding DNA: TGCGCCAGCAGCTTGGAGGCAGGGGGGAGAGGATATGGCTACACCTTC.

This chain connects TRBV5-4 to TRBJ2-7, with 7 bases lining up with TRBD1. The CDR3 totals 14 residues. Germline V CDR1 and CDR2: SGHNT, YYREEE (reference sequence). With V trimmed by 3 bases and J by 1 base, 4 bases remained unmatched. CDR3 sequence: CASSSGTASYEQYF. DNA of the CDR3: TGTGCCAGCAGCTCCGGGACAGCGTCCTACGAGCAGTACTTC. Full variable domain (rest looked up from reference TRBV5-4 and TRBJ2-7): ETGVTQSPTHLIKTRGQQVTLRCSSQSGHNTVSWYQQALGQGPQFIFQYYREEENGRGNFPPRFSGLQFPNYSSELNVNALELDDSALYLCASSSGTASYEQYFGPGTRLTVT.

The chain carries TRBV28 and TRBJ2-6; TRBD2 is a possible D gene (6 bases). V was cut by 4 bases and J by 0 bases, with 10 bases left in between. Looked up from germline, CDR1 is MDHEN and CDR2 is SYDVKM. The CDR3 has 16 residues. DNA for the CDR3: TGTGCCAGCAGTTGGGGAGGCTTCTCTGGGGCCAACGTCCTGACTTTC. Translation: CASSWGGFSGANVLTF.

The chain is built from TRBV5-1 and TRBJ1-2, with TRBD1 identical over 7 bases. Germline V gene sequence: CDR1 SGHRS, CDR2 YFSETQ. This CDR3 spans 13 amino acids. V trimming: 4 bases; J trimming: 7 bases; junction bases outside the gene matches: 7. In DNA form, the CDR3 reads TGCGCCAGCAGCACGGGGAACAGGGGTGGCTACACCTTC. Its protein product is CASSTGNRGGYTF. Drawing the rest from reference TRBV5-1 and TRBJ1-2, the complete variable domain is KAGVTQTPRYLIKTRGQQVTLSCSPISGHRSVSWYQQTPGQGLQFLFEYFSETQRNKGNFPGRFSGRQFSNSRSEMNVSTLELGDSALYLCASSTGNRGGYTFGSGTRLTVV.

V is TRBV28 and J is TRBJ2-6; D gene ambiguous. CDR1 and CDR2 from the germline V gene are MDHEN and SYDVKM. This CDR3 comprises 14 residues. Trimming removed 6 bases from V and 0 bases from J, with 6 bases in between. CDR3 nucleotides: TGTGCCAGCAGGTCCGGCTCTGGGGCCAACGTCCTGACTTTC. Translating gives CASRSGSGANVLTF.